Listed below are T cell receptor beta chains from one sample, sequenced in a study of CD8+ T cells in alopecia areata. TCRdb's copy holds only in-frame clones and misses some; the assay was immunoSEQ multiplex PCR. The sample records about 180,000 clones, about 55% being singletons. The source material was CD8+ T cells sorted from blood, sampled at week 24, from a patient treated with tofacitinib. Source of these receptors: a human donor with alopecia areata. Both conserved end residues are part of each CDR3. Fields, in order: V gene, J gene, CDR3 protein.

V: TRBV15; J: TRBJ2-5; CDR3: CATSRGRFQETQYF
V: TRBV2; J: TRBJ2-1; CDR3: CASSSGQGGNEQFF
V: TRBV5-1; J: TRBJ2-5; CDR3: CASSLAGRGRPYQETQYF
V: TRBV9; J: TRBJ2-1; CDR3: CASGVTRDEQFF
V: TRBV10-3; J: TRBJ1-4; CDR3: CAISESKGDEKLFF
V: TRBV15; J: TRBJ1-5; CDR3: CATSVDRGHIGNQPQHF
V: TRBV25-1; J: TRBJ1-1; CDR3: CASSETGTIEAFF
V: TRBV23-1; J: TRBJ1-5; CDR3: CASSQSIRSNQPQHF
V: TRBV5-6; J: TRBJ2-5; CDR3: CASSPESQETQYF
V: TRBV29-1; J: TRBJ2-7; CDR3: CSVESRDGTYEQYF
V: TRBV25-1; J: TRBJ2-1; CDR3: CASSETSGGAGYNEQFF
V: TRBV19; J: TRBJ2-2; CDR3: CASSTRTGFTGELFF
V: TRBV9; J: TRBJ2-7; CDR3: CASSVVPYEQYF
V: TRBV10-1; J: TRBJ2-3; CDR3: CASSEPPRTDTQYF
V: TRBV4-3; J: TRBJ2-7; CDR3: CASSQDRRGVGEQYF
V: TRBV13; J: TRBJ1-2; CDR3: CASSITEGYGYTF
V: TRBV9; J: TRBJ1-5; CDR3: CASSPSGAINQPQHF
V: TRBV29-1; J: TRBJ1-1; CDR3: CSVVLGVTTEAFF
V: TRBV4-3; J: TRBJ1-1; CDR3: CASSLRTEMTEAFF
V: TRBV30; J: TRBJ2-2; CDR3: CAWSVGGTGELFF
V: TRBV30; J: TRBJ2-3; CDR3: CAWSTSGGTDTQYF